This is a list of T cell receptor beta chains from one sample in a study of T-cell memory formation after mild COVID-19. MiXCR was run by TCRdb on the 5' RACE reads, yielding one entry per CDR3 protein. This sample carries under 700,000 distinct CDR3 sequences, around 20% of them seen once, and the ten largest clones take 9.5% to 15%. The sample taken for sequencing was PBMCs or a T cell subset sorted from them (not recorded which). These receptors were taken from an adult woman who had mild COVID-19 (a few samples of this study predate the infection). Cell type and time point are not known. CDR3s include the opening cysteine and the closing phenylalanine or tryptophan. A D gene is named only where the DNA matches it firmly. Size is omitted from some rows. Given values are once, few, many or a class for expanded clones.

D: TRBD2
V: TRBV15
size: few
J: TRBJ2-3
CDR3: CATSRDKLAGFRGDTQYF
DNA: TGTGCCACCAGCAGAGATAAGCTAGCGGGGTTTCGCGGAGATACGCAGTATTTT

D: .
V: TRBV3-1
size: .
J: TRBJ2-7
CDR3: CASSQVGRGLEQYF
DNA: TGTGCCAGCAGCCAAGTCGGGCGGGGGCTGGAGCAGTACTTC

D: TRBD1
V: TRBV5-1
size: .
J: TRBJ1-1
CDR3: CASSIGTALEAFF
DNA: TGCGCCAGCAGCATCGGGACAGCTCTAGAGGCTTTCTTT

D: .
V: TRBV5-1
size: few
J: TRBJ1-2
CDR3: CASSYLGDGYTF
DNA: TGCGCCAGCAGTTATTTAGGTGATGGCTACACCTTC

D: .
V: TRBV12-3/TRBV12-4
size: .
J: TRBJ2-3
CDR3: CASSFEGQSTDTQYF
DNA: TGTGCCAGCAGTTTCGAAGGACAGAGCACAGATACGCAGTATTTT

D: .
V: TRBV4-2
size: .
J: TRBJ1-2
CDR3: CASSQVATGGMDYTF
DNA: TGTGCCAGCAGCCAGGTTGCGACAGGTGGGATGGACTACACCTTC

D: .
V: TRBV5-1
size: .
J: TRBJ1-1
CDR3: CASSLGEITEAFF
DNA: TGCGCCAGCAGCCTCGGGGAAATTACTGAAGCTTTCTTT

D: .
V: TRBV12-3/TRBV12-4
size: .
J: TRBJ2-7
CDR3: CASRLAGFGYEQYF
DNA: TGTGCCAGCAGGTTAGCAGGGTTTGGCTACGAGCAGTACTTC

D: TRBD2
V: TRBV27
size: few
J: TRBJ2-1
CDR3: CASSSRTRSGGAINEQFF
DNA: TGTGCCAGCAGTTCAAGAACTCGGAGCGGGGGGGCAATAAATGAGCAGTTCTTC

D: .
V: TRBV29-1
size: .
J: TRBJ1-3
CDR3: CSVREPGNTLYF
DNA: TGCAGCGTACGGGAACCTGGAAACACCCTATATTTT

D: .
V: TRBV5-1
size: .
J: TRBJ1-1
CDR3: CASSQLSGSNTEAFF
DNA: TGCGCCAGCAGTCAACTCTCCGGTTCCAACACTGAAGCTTTCTTT

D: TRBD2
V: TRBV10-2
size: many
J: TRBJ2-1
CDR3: CASSVGGGNNEQFF
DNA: TGCGCCAGCAGTGTGGGCGGGGGAAACAATGAGCAGTTCTTC

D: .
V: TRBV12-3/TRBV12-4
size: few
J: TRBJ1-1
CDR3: CASSFDSFASEAFF
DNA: TGTGCCAGCAGTTTTGACAGCTTCGCATCCGAAGCTTTCTTT

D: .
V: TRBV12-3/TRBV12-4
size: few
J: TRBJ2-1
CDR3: CASSGDGLSYNEQFF
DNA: TGTGCCAGCAGTGGGGACGGTCTCTCCTACAATGAGCAGTTCTTC

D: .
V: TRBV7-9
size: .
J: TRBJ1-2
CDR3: CASSSLADERGYTF
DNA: TGTGCCAGCAGCTCACTTGCGGACGAGCGTGGCTACACCTTC

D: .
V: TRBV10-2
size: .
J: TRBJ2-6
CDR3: CASSDLSRGGTEHSGANVLTF
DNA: TGCGCCAGCAGTGATCTCAGCCGAGGAGGGACTGAACACTCTGGGGCCAACGTCCTGACTTTC

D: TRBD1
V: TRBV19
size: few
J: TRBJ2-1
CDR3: CASSLPKTGSSYNEQFF
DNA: TGTGCCAGTAGCCTACCCAAGACAGGGAGTTCCTACAATGAGCAGTTCTTC

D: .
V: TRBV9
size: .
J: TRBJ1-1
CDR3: CASSVGGGPEAFF
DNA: TGTGCCAGCAGCGTAGGGGGGGGTCCTGAAGCTTTCTTT

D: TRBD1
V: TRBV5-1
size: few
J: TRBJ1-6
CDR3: CASSLTGTGINSPLHF
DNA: TGCGCCAGCAGCTTGACCGGGACAGGGATCAATTCACCCCTCCACTTT

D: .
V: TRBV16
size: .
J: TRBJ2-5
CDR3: CASSQGTQETQYF
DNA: TGTGCCAGCAGCCAAGGGACCCAAGAGACCCAGTACTTC

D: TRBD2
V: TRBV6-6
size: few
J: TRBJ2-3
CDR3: CASSYSVAGDPYSTDTQYF
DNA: TGTGCCAGCAGTTACTCTGTAGCGGGAGACCCCTATAGCACAGATACGCAGTATTTT

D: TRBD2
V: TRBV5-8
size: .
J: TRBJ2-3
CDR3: CASRLRGGLTDTQYF
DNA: TGTGCCAGCCGTCTGCGGGGGGGCCTCACAGATACGCAGTATTTT

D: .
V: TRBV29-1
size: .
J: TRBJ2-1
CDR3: CSVEDPVAYNEQFF
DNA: TGCAGCGTTGAAGACCCAGTCGCCTACAATGAGCAGTTCTTC

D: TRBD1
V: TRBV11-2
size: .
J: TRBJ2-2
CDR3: CASSGQDRVTGELFF
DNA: TGTGCCAGCAGTGGGCAGGACAGGGTCACCGGGGAGCTGTTTTTT

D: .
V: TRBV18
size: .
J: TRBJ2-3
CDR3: CASSPTSLSTDTQYF
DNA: TGTGCCAGCTCACCAACTAGCTTAAGCACAGATACGCAGTATTTT

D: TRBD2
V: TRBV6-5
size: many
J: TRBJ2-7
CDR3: CASSYQPGLAGEQYF
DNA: TGTGCCAGCAGTTACCAGCCGGGACTAGCGGGCGAGCAGTACTTC

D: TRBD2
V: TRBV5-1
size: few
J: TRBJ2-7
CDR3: CASSLDFGRSYEQYF
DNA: TGCGCCAGCAGCTTGGATTTCGGGAGGAGCTACGAGCAGTACTTC

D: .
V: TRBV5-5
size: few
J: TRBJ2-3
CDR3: CASSLDPTVADTQYF
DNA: TGTGCCAGCAGCTTGGACCCTACGGTGGCAGATACGCAGTATTTT

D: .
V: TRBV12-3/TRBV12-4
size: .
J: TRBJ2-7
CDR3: CASSLGASKGGEQYF
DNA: TGTGCCAGCAGTTTAGGAGCTAGCAAGGGAGGCGAGCAGTACTTC

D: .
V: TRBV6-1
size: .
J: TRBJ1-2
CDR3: CASSEAQQAPGMKGYTF
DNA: TGTGCCAGCAGTGAAGCGCAGCAGGCGCCCGGCATGAAGGGCTACACCTTC

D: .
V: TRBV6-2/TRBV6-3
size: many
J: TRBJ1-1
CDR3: CASSYSRSTEAFF
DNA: TGTGCCAGCAGTTACTCTCGGTCGACTGAAGCTTTCTTT

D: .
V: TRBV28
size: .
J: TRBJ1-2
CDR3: CASGTGIGYTF
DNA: TGTGCCAGCGGTACAGGGATCGGCTACACCTTC

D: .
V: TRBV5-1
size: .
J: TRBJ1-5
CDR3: CASSHSPLHGNQPQHF
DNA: TGCGCCAGCAGCCACTCGCCACTTCATGGGAATCAGCCCCAGCATTTT

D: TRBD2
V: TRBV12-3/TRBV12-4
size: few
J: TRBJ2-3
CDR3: CASSPGRYTDTQYF
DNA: TGTGCCAGCAGCCCCGGGAGGTACACAGATACGCAGTATTTT

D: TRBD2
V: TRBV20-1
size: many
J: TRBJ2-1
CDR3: CSAPRGSGQLFGNEQFF
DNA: TGCAGTGCCCCCCGGGGTAGCGGGCAACTCTTCGGGAATGAGCAGTTCTTC

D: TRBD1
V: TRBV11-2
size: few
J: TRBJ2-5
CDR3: CASSLHDRGVGETQYF
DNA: TGTGCCAGCAGCTTACACGACAGGGGAGTAGGGGAGACCCAGTACTTC

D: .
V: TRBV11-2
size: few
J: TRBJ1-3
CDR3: CASSLDGVNSGNTIYF
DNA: TGTGCCAGCAGCTTAGATGGCGTTAACTCTGGAAACACCATATATTTT

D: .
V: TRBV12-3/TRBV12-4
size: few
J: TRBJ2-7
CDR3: CASSFLMGPGPPGEQYF
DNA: TGTGCCAGCAGTTTCCTTATGGGGCCGGGACCGCCGGGGGAGCAGTACTTC

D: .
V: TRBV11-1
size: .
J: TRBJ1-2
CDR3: CASSPYGRRYTF
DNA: TGTGCCAGCAGCCCTTATGGACGGCGCTACACCTTC

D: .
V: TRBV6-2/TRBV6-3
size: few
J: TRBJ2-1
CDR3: CASSWRPTPYNEQFF
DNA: TGTGCCAGCAGTTGGCGGCCGACCCCCTACAATGAGCAGTTCTTC

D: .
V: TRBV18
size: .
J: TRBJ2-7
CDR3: CASSPFDSRAYEQYF
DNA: TGTGCCAGCTCACCCTTCGACTCGAGGGCCTACGAGCAGTACTTC

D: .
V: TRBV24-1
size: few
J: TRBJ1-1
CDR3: CATSEGTPPNTEAFF
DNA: TGTGCCACCAGTGAAGGGACACCTCCCAACACTGAAGCTTTCTTT

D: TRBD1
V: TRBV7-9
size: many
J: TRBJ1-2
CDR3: CASSPIGRGLDYGYTF
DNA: TGTGCCAGCAGCCCTATAGGCAGGGGGTTGGACTATGGCTACACCTTC

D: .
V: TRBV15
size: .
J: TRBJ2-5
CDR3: CATKGRDSGTQYF
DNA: TGTGCCACAAAGGGACGGGATTCGGGGACCCAGTACTTC

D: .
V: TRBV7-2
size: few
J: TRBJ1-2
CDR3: CASSSRDMGYTF
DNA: TGTGCCAGCAGCTCCCGGGATATGGGCTACACCTTC

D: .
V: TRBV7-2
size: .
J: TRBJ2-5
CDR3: CAIAPRRGPQETQYF
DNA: TGTGCCATCGCCCCCCGTAGAGGGCCCCAAGAGACCCAGTACTTC

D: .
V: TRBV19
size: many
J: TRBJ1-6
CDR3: CASSGTRSPLHF
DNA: TGTGCCAGTAGCGGAACACGTTCACCCCTCCACTTT